A selection of T cell receptor beta chains follows, all from one sample in a study of shared clonotypes between healthy human individuals. Sequencing used immunoSEQ multiplex PCR; TCRdb keeps in-frame clones, though not all of them. Of about 490,000 clones in the sample, 76% are singletons; the top ten hold 13%. The material sequenced was PBMCs. The receptors were sampled from a woman aged 40 to 49 in good health. Some clones in this sample may be carry-over from other donors' samples. The CDR3 runs from the conserved cysteine through the conserved F or W. Each record gives: V gene, D gene, clone size, J gene, CDR3 DNA, CDR3 protein. D genes are given only for firm matches. The size field is filled for only some rows; it gives once, few, many or a size class.

TRBV7-3,TRBD1,-,TRBJ2-3,TGTGCCAGCAGCTTGGGACAGGGGCTGAGCACAGATACGCAGTATTTT,CASSLGQGLSTDTQYF
TRBV6-1,-,-,TRBJ2-2,TGTGCCAGCAGGTCGTCGGGGGTCTTGGGGGAGCTGTTTTTT,CASRSSGVLGELFF
TRBV7-9,-,-,TRBJ1-2,TGTGCCAGCAGCGCTGCCGGGACAACCTATGGCTACACCTTC,CASSAAGTTYGYTF
TRBV7-6,-,once,TRBJ2-7,TGTGCCAGCAGCCGGACGGACAACTCCTACGAGCAGTACTTC,CASSRTDNSYEQYF
TRBV18,-,-,TRBJ1-1,TGTGCCAGCTCACTGGGACTAACGAACACTGAAGCTTTCTTT,CASSLGLTNTEAFF
TRBV9,TRBD1,-,TRBJ2-1,TGTGCCAGCAGCGTAGAGGGGGCGCAATACAATGAGCAGTTCTTC,CASSVEGAQYNEQFF
TRBV7-2,TRBD2,-,TRBJ2-3,TGTGCCAGCAGCTTTGGGGGGGGTACAGATACGCAGTATTTT,CASSFGGGTDTQYF
TRBV2,-,once,TRBJ2-2,TGTGCCAGCAGTAAAGGGCCGCCGAACACCGGGGAGCTGTTTTTT,CASSKGPPNTGELFF
TRBV7-9,-,-,TRBJ2-2,TGTGCCAGCAGCTTAAGAGGGAGCGGGCGCGGTCCCGGGGAGCTGTTTTTT,CASSLRGSGRGPGELFF
TRBV28,-,-,TRBJ2-3,TGTGCCAGCAGTGGGGGCCAGGGGACAGATACGCAGTATTTT,CASSGGQGTDTQYF
TRBV29-1,-,many,TRBJ1-3,TGCAGCGTTGAACTGATCTCTGGAAACACCATATATTTT,CSVELISGNTIYF
TRBV15,TRBD1,-,TRBJ2-7,TGTGCCACCAGCAGAGCCGGGACAGAGTACGAGCAGTACTTC,CATSRAGTEYEQYF
TRBV9,TRBD2,few,TRBJ2-1,TGTGCCAGCAGCGTAGCAGGGACTACTTACAATGAGCAGTTCTTC,CASSVAGTTYNEQFF
TRBV6-6,-,-,TRBJ2-7,TGTGCCAGCAGTTACTCGACTAAAGGGACACGCCGCTACTTC,CASSYSTKGTRRYF
TRBV5-5,TRBD2,-,TRBJ2-1,TGTGCCAGCAGCTTGGCCAGCGGGGGTGAGCAGTTCTTC,CASSLASGGEQFF
TRBV1,-,-,TRBJ1-4,TGCACCAGCAGGAAGGGACACTGGGGGGAAAAACTGTTTTTT,CTSRKGHWGEKLFF
TRBV30,-,-,TRBJ2-5,TGTGCCCTGGACTCCACCGGAGAAGCCCAGTACTTC,CALDSTGEAQYF
TRBV2,-,-,TRBJ2-7,TGTGCCACCGCCATTACCTCCTACGAGCAGTACTTC,CATAITSYEQYF
TRBV5-4,TRBD2,-,TRBJ2-5,TGTGCCAGCAGCATGACTAGCGGGAGGGGAGAGACCCAGTACTTC,CASSMTSGRGETQYF
TRBV28,-,-,TRBJ1-2,TGTGCCAGCAGAGCTAACTATGGCTACACCTTC,CASRANYGYTF
TRBV6-6,-,many,TRBJ1-1,TGTGCCAGCAGTGGACTGGGGGGGGGCGGTGAAGCTTTCTTT,CASSGLGGGGEAFF
TRBV7-2,-,-,TRBJ2-2,TGTGCCAGCAGCTTAGTGGCTAGCGTCGGCGGGGAGCTGTTTTTT,CASSLVASVGGELFF
TRBV21-1,-,-,TRBJ2-1,TGTGCCAGCAGCAAAGATAGGACAGGGGATAAGGGACTAGCGGGACCTAATGAGCAGTTCTTC,CASSKDRTGDKGLAGPNEQFF
TRBV28,-,-,TRBJ1-2,TGTGCCAGCAGTTTAGCCCCCCAGGGTGGCTACACCTTC,CASSLAPQGGYTF
TRBV28,-,-,TRBJ2-7,TGTGCCAGCAGACCCGGGGATGGTTTGGGATCCTACGAGCAGTACTTC,CASRPGDGLGSYEQYF
TRBV7-3,-,-,TRBJ2-1,TGTGCCAGCAGCTTACGGGGACCGTCTACCGGTGAGCAGTTCTTC,CASSLRGPSTGEQFF
TRBV19,-,few,TRBJ2-1,TGTGCCCCCCCGGGGCTTTACAATGAGCAGTTCTTC,CAPPGLYNEQFF